This T cell receptor (beta chain) came from a study of post-analysis software for immune sequencing data. Study-level results: By F measure, samples from a shared preparation batch strongly co-clustered. The normalized Chao1 diversity of multiple sclerosis patients was significantly lower than that of controls. A handful of TRBV segments were significantly more frequent in patients than in controls. TRBV5-6, TRBV5-1 and TRBV20-1 were among these segments.

TCR beta cDNA libraries included unique molecular identifiers. Each CDR3 protein gets one entry after TCRdb re-called the PCR reads with MiXCR. The sample lists 150,000 to 200,000 distinct CDR3 sequences, roughly 30% occurring once. This clonotype appeared a few times. Its antigen is unknown. This CDR3 contains 15 residues. CDR1 is SNHLY and CDR2 is FYNNEI in the germline V gene. The ends were cut back, 6 bases at V and 1 base at J, with 13 bases in the middle. V and J are TRBV2 and TRBJ1-5; D perhaps matches TRBD1 (5 bases). Sequences were obtained from blood. This receptor was identified in a girl aged 5-17 years with multiple sclerosis. CDR3 DNA sequence: TGTGCCAGCAGGGCCTCAGGGAACAGCAATCAGCCCCAGCATTTT. This encodes CASRASGNSNQPQHF.